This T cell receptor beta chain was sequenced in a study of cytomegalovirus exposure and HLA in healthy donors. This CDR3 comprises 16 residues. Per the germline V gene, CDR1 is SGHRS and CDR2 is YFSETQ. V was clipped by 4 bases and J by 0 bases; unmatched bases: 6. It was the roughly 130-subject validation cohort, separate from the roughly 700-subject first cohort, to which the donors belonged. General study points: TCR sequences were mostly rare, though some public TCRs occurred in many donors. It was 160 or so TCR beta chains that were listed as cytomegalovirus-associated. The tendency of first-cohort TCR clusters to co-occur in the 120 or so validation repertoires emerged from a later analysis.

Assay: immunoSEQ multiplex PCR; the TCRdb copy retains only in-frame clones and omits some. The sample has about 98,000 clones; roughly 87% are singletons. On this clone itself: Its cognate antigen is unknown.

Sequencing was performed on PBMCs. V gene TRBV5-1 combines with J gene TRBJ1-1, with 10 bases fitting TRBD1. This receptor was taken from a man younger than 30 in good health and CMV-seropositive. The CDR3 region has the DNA TGCGCCAGCAGCCCCCGGGACAGGGGCATGAACACTGAAGCTTTCTTT. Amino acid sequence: CASSPRDRGMNTEAFF.